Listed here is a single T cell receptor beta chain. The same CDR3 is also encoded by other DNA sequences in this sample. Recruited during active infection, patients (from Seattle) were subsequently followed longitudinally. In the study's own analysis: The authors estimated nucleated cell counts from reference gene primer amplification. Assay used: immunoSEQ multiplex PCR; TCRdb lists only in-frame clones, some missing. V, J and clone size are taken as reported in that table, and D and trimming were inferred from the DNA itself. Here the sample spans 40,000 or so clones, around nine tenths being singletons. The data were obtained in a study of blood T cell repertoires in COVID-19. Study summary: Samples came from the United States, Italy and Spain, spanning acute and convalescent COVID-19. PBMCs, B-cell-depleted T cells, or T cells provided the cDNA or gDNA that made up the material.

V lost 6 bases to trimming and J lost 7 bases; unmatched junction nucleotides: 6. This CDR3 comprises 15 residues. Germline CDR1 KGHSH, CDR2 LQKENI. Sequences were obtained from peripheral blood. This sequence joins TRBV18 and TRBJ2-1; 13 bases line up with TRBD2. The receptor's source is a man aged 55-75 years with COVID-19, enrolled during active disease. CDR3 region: CASSPGTSGTNEQFF. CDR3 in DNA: TGTGCCAGCTCGCCCGGGACTAGCGGGACTAATGAGCAGTTCTTC.